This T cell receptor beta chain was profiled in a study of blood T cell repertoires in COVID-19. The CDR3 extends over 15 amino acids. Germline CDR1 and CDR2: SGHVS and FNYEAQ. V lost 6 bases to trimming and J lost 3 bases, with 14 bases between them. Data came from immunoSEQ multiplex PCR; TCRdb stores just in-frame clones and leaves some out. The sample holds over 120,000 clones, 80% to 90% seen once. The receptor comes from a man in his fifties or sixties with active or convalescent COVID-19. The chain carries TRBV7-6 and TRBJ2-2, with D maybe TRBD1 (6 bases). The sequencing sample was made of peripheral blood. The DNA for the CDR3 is TGTGCCAGCAGGCTTATGACAGGACACACCGGGGAGCTGTTTTTT. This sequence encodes CASRLMTGHTGELFF.